The TCR beta chain described here comes from a study of cytomegalovirus exposure and HLA in healthy donors. The germline gives CDR1 SGHVS, CDR2 FNYEAQ. The CDR3 covers 16 residues. The V segment lost 5 bases and the J segment 7 bases; nucleotides outside the gene matches: 6. Whole-study results and caveats: When a later analysis was performed, an Asian-associated ancestry cluster reportedly had fewer N-insertions than the approximately 700-donor mean.

Notes on this clone: Its specificity is unknown.

Amplification used 60 Vbeta primers and 13 Jbeta primers. Profiling relied on immunoSEQ multiplex PCR, and the TCRdb table lists in-frame clones only, not all of them. The repertoire consists of some 200,000 clones, with 82% occurring once and the leading ten covering roughly 0.75%. J is TRBJ2-1 and V is TRBV7-6; 15 bases map to TRBD2. The sequenced sample was PBMCs. The source is a woman aged 18-35 years in good health and CMV-seronegative. CDR3 nucleotide sequence: TGTGCCAGCAGCATTGGACTAGCGGGGGGGCTAAATGAGCAGTTCTTC. Residues: CASSIGLAGGLNEQFF.